This T cell receptor (beta chain) was sequenced in a study of T cell responses to AZD1222 COVID-19 vaccine. The V gene's germline CDR1 is SNHLY and CDR2 FYNNEI. Trimming pared 8 bases from V and 10 bases from J, leaving 18 bases between. CDR3 length: 14 residues. Only in-frame clones appear in the TCRdb table, and some are missing; sequencing was by immunoSEQ multiplex PCR. The sample contains more than 100,000 clones, 80% to 90% of which appear only once. The sequences come from peripheral blood, collected on day 0 of AZD1222 vaccination. V is TRBV2 and J is TRBJ1-6; tentatively, D is TRBD1 (6 bases). The receptor was isolated from an adult in good health. CDR3 bases: TGTGCCAGCGCGTGGGCAGGGGAGAGGTCACCCCTCCACTTT. It translates to CASAWAGERSPLHF.